This T cell receptor beta chain was identified in a study of technical replicates of blood from several donors. The CDR3 totals 17 residues. J lost 6 bases, V lost 1 base, and 13 bases had no gene match. CDR1 LNHDA and CDR2 SQIVND come from the germline V gene (reference sequence). Profiling relied on immunoSEQ multiplex PCR, and the TCRdb table lists in-frame clones only, not all of them. Of under 85,000 clones listed, 85% to 95% are singletons. The TCR comes from a human donor in good health. Input material: T cells isolated from PBMCs. V usage is TRBV19 and J usage is TRBJ2-3; 7 positions match TRBD1. The CDR3 loop reads CASSIAEDRELGDTQYF. CDR3 coding DNA: TGTGCCAGTAGTATAGCTGAAGACAGGGAGCTAGGGGATACGCAGTATTTT. Filled out from reference TRBV19 and TRBJ2-3, the complete variable domain reads DGGITQSPKYLFRKEGQNVTLSCEQNLNHDAMYWYRQDPGQGLRLIYYSQIVNDFQKGDIAEGYSVSREKKESFPLTVTSAQKNPTAFYLCASSIAEDRELGDTQYFGPGTRLTVL.